This passage covers 27 T cell receptor beta chains from one sample sequenced in a study of T cell responses to AZD1222 COVID-19 vaccine. Generated by immunoSEQ multiplex PCR, the TCRdb table keeps only in-frame clones and is missing some. The sample contains approximately 100,000 clones, 70% to 90% of which appear only once. Sample: peripheral blood, taken on day 0 of MenACWY control vaccination. These receptors came from an adult in good health.

This chain connects TRBV28 to TRBJ2-7; 9 bases are a match to TRBD1. The CDR3 has 14 residues. The V segment lost 6 bases and the J segment 2 bases; nucleotides outside the gene matches: 5. The germline CDR1 and CDR2 sequences are MDHEN and SYDVKM. The DNA of the CDR3 is TGTGCCAGCAGGTCCGGGACAGGGACCTACGAGCAGTACTTC. Protein product: CASRSGTGTYEQYF.

The chain links TRBV7-9 to TRBJ2-1; 8 bases fit TRBD1. This CDR3 contains 14 residues. Germline-derived CDR1 and CDR2 are SEHNR and FQNEAQ (reference sequence). V gave up 1 base and J gave up 8 bases; unmatched junction bases: 4. CDR3 nucleotide sequence: TGTGCCAGCAGCTTAGGACAGGGGTTGGATGAGCAGTTCTTC. Translation gives CASSLGQGLDEQFF.

The rearrangement links TRBV27 to TRBJ1-2, with D unresolved. CDR3 length equals 9 residues. Trimming removed 7 bases from V and 6 bases from J, with 3 bases in between. Germline V gives CDR1 MNHEY, CDR2 SMNVEV (reference sequence). The CDR3 loop is CASTDGYTF. CDR3 sequence (DNA): TGTGCCAGCACAGATGGCTACACCTTC.

V usage is TRBV5-1 and J usage is TRBJ2-1; unclear D gene. CDR3 length: 11 residues. From germline, CDR1 is SGHRS and CDR2 YFSETQ. The V and J ends lost 4 bases and 9 bases respectively, with 8 bases between them. The CDR3 reads CASSDRGEQFF. The CDR3 region has the DNA TGCGCCAGCAGCGACCGCGGTGAGCAGTTCTTC.

This rearrangement joins TRBV5-1 to TRBJ2-1; 13 bases align to TRBD2. J lost 10 bases, V lost 4 bases, and 8 bases had no gene match. CDR1 is SGHRS, CDR2 YFSETQ, per germline. This CDR3 spans 15 amino acids. CDR3 residues: CASSPPGLAGQEQFF. The CDR3 DNA is TGCGCCAGCAGCCCGCCGGGACTAGCGGGACAGGAGCAGTTCTTC. The full variable domain, its missing parts supplied by reference TRBV5-1 and TRBJ2-1, is KAGVTQTPRYLIKTRGQQVTLSCSPISGHRSVSWYQQTPGQGLQFLFEYFSETQRNKGNFPGRFSGRQFSNSRSEMNVSTLELGDSALYLCASSPPGLAGQEQFFGPGTRLTVL.

This clone came up a few times. V usage is TRBV6-4 and J usage is TRBJ2-3; possible D gene TRBD1, 5 bases. CDR1 and CDR2 (germline): MRHNA, SNTAGT. Trimming took 2 bases from V and 3 from J, leaving 6 bases between them. The CDR3 is made up of 13 amino acids. The CDR3, as DNA: TGTGCCAGCAGTGACAAGGGGACAGATACGCAGTATTTT. Protein sequence: CASSDKGTDTQYF.

The CDR3 protein is CSASGQGGIGNQPQHF. Here the CDR3 DNA reads TGCAGTGCTAGTGGACAGGGGGGGATAGGGAATCAGCCCCAGCATTTT. The V and J genes are TRBV20-1 and TRBJ1-5; 10 bases line up with TRBD1. In germline, CDR1 is DFQATT, CDR2 SNEGSKA (reference sequence). V lost 3 bases and J lost 4; bases outside the gene matches: 9. CDR3 length: 16 amino acids.

The V call is TRBV28, the J call TRBJ1-5; a possible D gene is TRBD1 (5 bases). With 7 bases removed from V and 0 bases from J, the gap between germline ends came to 16 bases. Germline V gene data show CDR1 as MDHEN and CDR2 as SYDVKM. The CDR3 loop spans 16 amino acids. The CDR3 protein is CASKLGVAGSNQPQHF. The CDR3, as DNA: TGTGCCAGCAAATTAGGGGTTGCGGGTAGCAATCAGCCCCAGCATTTT. The full variable domain, rest sourced from reference TRBV28 and TRBJ1-5, is DVKVTQSSRYLVKRTGEKVFLECVQDMDHENMFWYRQDPGLGLRLIYFSYDVKMKEKGDIPEGYSVSREKKERFSLILESASTNQTSMYLCASKLGVAGSNQPQHFGDGTRLSIL.

DNA of the CDR3: TGTGCCAGCAGTTACTTGACTAGACTCAATGAGCAGTTCTTC. Protein sequence: CASSYLTRLNEQFF. The chain is built from TRBV6-5 and TRBJ2-1, with a weak D call TRBD2 (6 bases). The V end lost 1 base, the J end lost 6 bases, and 10 bases lay between the germline ends. CDR3 length: 14 residues. Per the germline V gene, CDR1 is MNHEY and CDR2 is SVGAGI.

The V and J genes are TRBV5-5 and TRBJ2-3, with 10 bases identical to TRBD1. There are 15 residues in the CDR3. The V segment lost 4 bases and the J segment 3 bases; nucleotides outside the gene matches: 5. The germline CDR1 and CDR2 sequences are SGHKS and YYEKEE (reference sequence). Written as DNA, the CDR3 is TGTGCCAGCAGCCAGACAGGGGGCCGTACAGATACGCAGTATTTT. The encoded protein is CASSQTGGRTDTQYF.

This chain links TRBV28 with TRBJ2-3; D may correspond to TRBD1 or TRBD2 (5 bases each). CDR1 is MDHEN, CDR2 SYDVKM, per germline. This CDR3 has 13 residues. Trimming removed 6 bases at V and 1 base at J, with 8 bases between. As DNA, the CDR3 is TGTGCCAGCAGGGGGACGGGCACAGATACGCAGTATTTT. It is translated as CASRGTGTDTQYF.

This clone turned up a few times. The chain links TRBV3-1 (or the pseudogene TRBV3-2) to TRBJ1-1, with 8 bases fitting TRBD1. The germline gives CDR1 LGHDT, CDR2 YNNKEL (reference sequence). The CDR3 is 16 amino acids. V shed 4 bases and J 4 bases; nucleotides not matched to a gene: 11. CDR3 DNA sequence: TGTGCCAGCAGCCCCCCGACAGGGGTTTTGTTCACTGAAGCTTTCTTT. This codes for CASSPPTGVLFTEAFF.

The chain carries TRBV30 and TRBJ1-2, with D maybe TRBD1 (5 bases). Trimming shortened V by 4 bases and J by 4 bases, and 13 bases separated the two germline ends. Germline lookup yields CDR1 GTSNPN and CDR2 SVGIG (reference sequence). CDR3 length: 13 amino acids. The CDR3 spells CAWTEAGLYGYTF. DNA for the CDR3: TGTGCCTGGACCGAGGCGGGACTCTATGGCTACACCTTC.

The chain uses TRBV2 and TRBJ2-7; D gene ambiguous. Germline CDR1 SNHLY, CDR2 FYNNEI. This CDR3 contains 14 residues. The germline V and J ends were trimmed by 7 bases and 0 bases, with 13 bases remaining between them. The DNA for the CDR3 is TGTGCCAGCACCCCGGGTCGCAGCTCCTACGAGCAGTACTTC. This encodes CASTPGRSSYEQYF.

The J gene is TRBJ1-2, the V gene TRBV4-1; maybe TRBD1 (5 bases). The germline V and J ends were trimmed by 2 bases and 4 bases, with 14 bases remaining between them. Germline-derived CDR1 and CDR2 are MGHRA and YSYEKL. The CDR3 has 15 residues. This CDR3 reads CASSQPRQGFYGYTF. The DNA for the CDR3 is TGCGCCAGCAGCCAACCCCGGCAGGGTTTCTATGGCTACACCTTC.

In DNA form, the CDR3 reads TGTGCCAGCAGTCAGGCGGACTGGATCAATGAGCAGTTCTTC. Translating gives CASSQADWINEQFF. The gene calls are TRBV6-2 or TRBV6-3 and TRBJ2-1, with a weak D call TRBD2 (5 bases). Germline V gene lookup returns CDR1 MNHEY and CDR2 SVGEGT. Trimming pared 5 bases from V and 6 bases from J, leaving 14 bases between. The CDR3 has 14 residues.

The V and J genes are TRBV2 and TRBJ2-1; perhaps D is TRBD1 or TRBD2 (5 bases each). V lost 4 bases to trimming and J lost 8 bases, with 9 bases between them. The germline CDR1 and CDR2 sequences are SNHLY and FYNNEI. CDR3 length equals 12 residues. The CDR3, as DNA: TGTGCCAGCAGTGCAGGGAGTGATGAGCAGTTCTTC. Translating it yields CASSAGSDEQFF.

The CDR3, as DNA: TGTGCCAGCAGCCCCCGTGTTGGGTTGGGCGGGGAGCTGTTTTTT. The encoded protein is CASSPRVGLGGELFF. The chain uses TRBV6-5 and TRBJ2-2; D unresolved. The CDR3 spans 15 residues. Germline CDR1 and CDR2: MNHEY and SVGAGI. The V gene lost 6 bases and the J gene lost 7 bases, with 18 bases spanning the gap.

The chain carries TRBV7-9 and TRBJ2-7; D is uncertain. Deletions cut 1 base from V and 3 bases from J, with 16 bases between. CDR1 and CDR2 from the germline V gene are SEHNR and FQNEAQ (reference sequence). The CDR3 covers 16 residues. Here the CDR3 reads CASSLEGGSAFYEQYF. CDR3 bases: TGTGCCAGCAGCTTAGAAGGCGGTAGTGCATTCTACGAGCAGTACTTC.

The CDR3 nucleotides are TGCGCCAGCAGCCAAGACCCCCAAAGACTCTATGGCTACACCTTC. This sequence encodes CASSQDPQRLYGYTF. This chain joins TRBV4-3 and TRBJ1-2; D is ambiguous. The CDR3 length is 15 residues. Germline V gene data show CDR1 as LGHNA and CDR2 as YSLEER. V lost 0 bases and J 4 bases, leaving 12 bases between the germline ends.

The chain employs TRBV5-6 and TRBJ1-2; D unclear. Trimming left V 2 bases short and J 0 bases short, with 5 bases between. CDR3 length: 13 amino acids. Germline CDR1 SGHDT, CDR2 YYEEEE. As DNA, the CDR3 is TGTGCCAGCAGCTTAGTCTCTAACTATGGCTACACCTTC. Protein sequence: CASSLVSNYGYTF.

The V gene is TRBV30, the J gene TRBJ2-6, with 10 bases fitting TRBD2. The germline CDR1 and CDR2 sequences are GTSNPN and SVGIG (reference sequence). The CDR3 runs 18 residues. V lost 1 base, J lost 0 bases, and 6 bases stayed unmatched. CDR3 amino acids: CAWSAFLAGVSGANVLTF. The DNA of the CDR3 is TGTGCCTGGAGTGCGTTCCTAGCGGGGGTCTCTGGGGCCAACGTCCTGACTTTC.

The CDR3 nucleotides read TGTGCCAGCAGTTTAACGTCGGAGAACACTGAAGCTTTCTTT. As protein: CASSLTSENTEAFF. This chain connects TRBV27 to TRBJ1-1; unclear D gene. This CDR3 contains 14 residues. Trimming removed 2 bases at V and 1 base at J, with 8 bases between. CDR1 and CDR2 from the germline V gene are MNHEY and SMNVEV (reference sequence).

CDR3 sequence (DNA): TGTGCCACCAGTGATCCCGCAGCCTATGCCGGGGAGCTGTTTTTT. Its translation is CATSDPAAYAGELFF. The chain combines TRBV24-1 with TRBJ2-2; no reliable D call. The germline V gene has CDR1 KGHDR and CDR2 SFDVKD. Trimming stripped 3 bases from V and 6 bases from J, with 13 bases between. This CDR3 contains 15 residues.

This rearrangement joins TRBV6-6 to TRBJ1-4; 7 nucleotides agree with TRBD1. V shed 2 bases, J shed 7 bases, and the junction held 4 bases outside the gene matches. This CDR3 region has 14 residues. The germline CDR1 and CDR2 sequences are MNHNY and SVGAGI (reference sequence). CDR3 in amino acids: CASSYGDSSEKLFF. CDR3 DNA: TGTGCCAGCAGTTACGGGGACAGCTCTGAAAAACTGTTTTTT.

J is TRBJ1-5 and V is TRBV15; possible D gene TRBD1, 5 bases. V lost 0 bases, J lost 0 bases, and 6 bases lay in between. This CDR3 has 15 residues. Germline V CDR1 and CDR2: LNHNV, YYDKDF (reference sequence). The CDR3 protein is CATSREQVSNQPQHF. The CDR3 region has the DNA TGTGCCACCAGCAGAGAACAGGTTAGCAATCAGCCCCAGCATTTT.

The V call is TRBV5-1, the J call TRBJ1-6, with D unresolved. Germline V gives CDR1 SGHRS, CDR2 YFSETQ. Between the trimmed V and J ends, which lost 0 bases and 4 bases, there was a span of 11 bases. This CDR3 has 16 residues. CDR3 DNA sequence: TGCGCCAGCAGCTTGGAAGGAACGGAGTATAATTCACCCCTCCACTTT. Encoded protein: CASSLEGTEYNSPLHF. The whole variable domain, filled in from reference TRBV5-1 and TRBJ1-6, reads KAGVTQTPRYLIKTRGQQVTLSCSPISGHRSVSWYQQTPGQGLQFLFEYFSETQRNKGNFPGRFSGRQFSNSRSEMNVSTLELGDSALYLCASSLEGTEYNSPLHFGNGTRLTVT.